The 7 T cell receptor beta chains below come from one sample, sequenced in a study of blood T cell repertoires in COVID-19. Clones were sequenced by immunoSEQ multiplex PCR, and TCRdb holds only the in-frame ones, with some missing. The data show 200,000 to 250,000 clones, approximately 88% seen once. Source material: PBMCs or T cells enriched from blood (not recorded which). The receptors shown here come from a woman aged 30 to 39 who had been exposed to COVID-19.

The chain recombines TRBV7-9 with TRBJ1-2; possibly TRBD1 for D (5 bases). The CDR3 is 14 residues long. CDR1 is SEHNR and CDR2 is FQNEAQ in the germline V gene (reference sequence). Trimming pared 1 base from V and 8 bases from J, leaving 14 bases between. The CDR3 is CASSLDGRARGYTF. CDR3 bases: TGTGCCAGCAGCTTAGACGGCAGGGCGAGAGGCTACACCTTC. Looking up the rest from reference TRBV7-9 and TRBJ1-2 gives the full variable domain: DTGVSQNPRHKITKRGQNVTFRCDPISEHNRLYWYRQTLGQGPEFLTYFQNEAQLEKSRLLSDRFSAERPKGSFSTLEIQRTEQGDSAMYLCASSLDGRARGYTFGSGTRLTVV.

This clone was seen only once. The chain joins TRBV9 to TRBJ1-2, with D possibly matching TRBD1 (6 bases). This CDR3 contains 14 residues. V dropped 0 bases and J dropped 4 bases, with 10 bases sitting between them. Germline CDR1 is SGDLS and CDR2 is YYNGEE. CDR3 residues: CASSVAQGTYGYTF. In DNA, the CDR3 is TGTGCCAGCAGCGTAGCTCAGGGGACCTATGGCTACACCTTC.

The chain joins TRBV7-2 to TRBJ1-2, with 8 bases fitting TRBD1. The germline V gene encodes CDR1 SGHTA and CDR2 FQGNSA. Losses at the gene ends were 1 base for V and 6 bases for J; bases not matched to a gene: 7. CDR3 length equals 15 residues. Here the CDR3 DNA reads TGTGCCAGCAGCTTAGGGACTGACAGGGGCAATGGCTACACCTTC. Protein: CASSLGTDRGNGYTF.

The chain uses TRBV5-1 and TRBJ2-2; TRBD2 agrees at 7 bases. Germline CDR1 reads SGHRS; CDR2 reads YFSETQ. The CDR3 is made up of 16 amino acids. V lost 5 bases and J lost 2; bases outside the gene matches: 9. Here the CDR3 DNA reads TGCGCCAGCAGTTCCGCGGGAGCTTCAAACACCGGGGAGCTGTTTTTT. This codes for CASSSAGASNTGELFF.

DNA of the CDR3: TGTGCTAGTGGTTTGGTAATCACAGGTCTAGCAACTAATGAAAAACTGTTTTTT. It translates to CASGLVITGLATNEKLFF. The gene calls are TRBV12-5 and TRBJ1-4; maybe TRBD1 (5 bases). The CDR3 covers 18 residues. The germline CDR1 and CDR2 sequences are LGHNT and FRNRAP. Trimming stripped 0 bases from V and 0 bases from J, with 14 bases between.

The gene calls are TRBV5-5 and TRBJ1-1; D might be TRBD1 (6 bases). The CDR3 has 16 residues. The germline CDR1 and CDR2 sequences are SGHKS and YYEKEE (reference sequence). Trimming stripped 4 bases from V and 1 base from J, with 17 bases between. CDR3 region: CASSPYRALGNTEAFF. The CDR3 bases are TGTGCCAGCAGCCCCTACAGGGCTCTAGGGAACACTGAAGCTTTCTTT.

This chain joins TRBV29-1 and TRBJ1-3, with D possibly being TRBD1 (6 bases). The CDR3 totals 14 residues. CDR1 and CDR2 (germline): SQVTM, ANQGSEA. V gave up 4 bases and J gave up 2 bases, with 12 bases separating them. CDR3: CSVGGGATGNTIYF. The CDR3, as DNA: TGCAGCGTTGGAGGGGGGGCAACTGGAAACACCATATATTTT.